This T cell receptor (beta chain) was sequenced during a study of blood T cell repertoires in COVID-19. Study as a whole: The United States, Italy and Spain supplied acute and convalescent COVID-19 samples. Sample material is recorded as cDNA or gDNA derived from T cells, B-cell-depleted T cells, or PBMCs.

Authors' processing steps: Quantification of nucleated cells was approximated via reference gene primer amplification. Produced via immunoSEQ multiplex PCR; TCRdb's table is partial and in-frame only. The V and J calls and clone size are taken from that table; D and trimming were inferred from the DNA. This sample has some 220,000 clones, with over 75% found just once. CDR1 and CDR2 (germline): SGDLS, YYNGEE. V was pared by 0 bases and J by 1 base, with 2 bases of the junction left unmatched. The CDR3 runs to 15 residues. Cohort assignment relied on participant-reported clinical history. Sample: PBMCs or T cells enriched from blood (not recorded which). J is TRBJ2-5 and V is TRBV9; 8 nucleotides agree with TRBD1. The receptor's source is a woman aged 18 to 35 in a cohort exposed to, infected with or recovered from COVID-19 (not recorded which). This chain's CDR3 is CASSVAGTGQETQYF. CDR3 nucleotides: TGTGCCAGCAGCGTAGCCGGGACAGGCCAAGAGACCCAGTACTTC. Variable domain in full (rest from reference TRBV9 and TRBJ2-5): DSGVTQTPKHLITATGQRVTLRCSPRSGDLSVYWYQQSLDQGLQFLIQYYNGEERAKGNILERFSAQQFPDLHSELNLSSLELGDSALYFCASSVAGTGQETQYFGPGTRLLVL.